The rows below give T cell receptor beta chains drawn from one sample of a study of human T cells and chemical hapten exposure. TCRdb redid the calling of the RACE reads with MiXCR, one entry per CDR3 protein. The sample lists about 80,000 distinct CDR3 sequences; 13% to 15% were seen once. This sample comprised whole blood, obtained in connection with sensitization to the hapten diphenylcyclopropenone (DPC). Source of these receptors: a woman in her fifties or sixties with alopecia areata. Some clones in this sample may be carry-over from other donors' samples. The CDR3 runs from the conserved cysteine through the conserved F or W. D genes are given only for firm matches. Clone size, where shown, is once, few, many, or a class for clones that have expanded.

CDR3 DNA: TGTGCCAGCACCGGGAACACTGAAGCTTTCTTT
CDR3 protein: CASTGNTEAFF
J gene: TRBJ1-1
D gene: .
V gene: TRBV28
clone size: .

CDR3 DNA: TGCAGTGCTAGTATAGCGGGAGGCACAGATACGCAGTATTTT
CDR3 protein: CSASIAGGTDTQYF
J gene: TRBJ2-3
D gene: TRBD2
V gene: TRBV20-1
clone size: few

CDR3 DNA: TGTGCCAGCAGCCTTTTTACGGGGTCCGCAACTAATGAAAAACTGTTTTTT
CDR3 protein: CASSLFTGSATNEKLFF
J gene: TRBJ1-4
D gene: .
V gene: TRBV5-8
clone size: .

CDR3 DNA: TGTGCCAGCGGCGGGGACTCAGATACGCAGTATTTT
CDR3 protein: CASGGDSDTQYF
J gene: TRBJ2-3
D gene: .
V gene: TRBV11-2
clone size: few

CDR3 DNA: TGTGCCACCAGCAGGGACCGGCCTCCTAATTCACCCCTCCACTTT
CDR3 protein: CATSRDRPPNSPLHF
J gene: TRBJ1-6
D gene: .
V gene: TRBV15
clone size: few

CDR3 DNA: TGTGCCAGCAGCCATTCTAGCGGGAGAGATACGCAGTATTTT
CDR3 protein: CASSHSSGRDTQYF
J gene: TRBJ2-3
D gene: TRBD2
V gene: TRBV3-1
clone size: .

CDR3 DNA: TGTGCCAGCAACCCGGGACTAGCGGGCACAGATACGCAGTATTTT
CDR3 protein: CASNPGLAGTDTQYF
J gene: TRBJ2-3
D gene: TRBD2
V gene: TRBV7-2
clone size: few

CDR3 DNA: TGTGCCAGCAGCGGACAGGGGGATTTCTTGGAGACCCAGTACTTC
CDR3 protein: CASSGQGDFLETQYF
J gene: TRBJ2-5
D gene: TRBD1
V gene: TRBV5-4
clone size: many

CDR3 DNA: TGTGCCAGCAGTACCACCCTAGAGCCCCAGCATTTT
CDR3 protein: CASSTTLEPQHF
J gene: TRBJ1-5
D gene: .
V gene: TRBV6-2/TRBV6-3
clone size: .

CDR3 DNA: TGTGCCAGCAGCCAAGCCTTAGAGCAGTACTTC
CDR3 protein: CASSQALEQYF
J gene: TRBJ2-7
D gene: .
V gene: TRBV3-1
clone size: .

CDR3 DNA: TGTGCCAGCAGCCAAGATTTCGGTATCCCAGATACGCAGTATTTT
CDR3 protein: CASSQDFGIPDTQYF
J gene: TRBJ2-3
D gene: .
V gene: TRBV14
clone size: many

CDR3 DNA: TGTGCCAGCTCACCGTCTGAGCGGGCTCGGCTGGAGACCCAGTACTTC
CDR3 protein: CASSPSERARLETQYF
J gene: TRBJ2-5
D gene: .
V gene: TRBV18
clone size: few

CDR3 DNA: TGTGCCAGCAGTCTACCGGGAACCACAGATACGCAGTATTTT
CDR3 protein: CASSLPGTTDTQYF
J gene: TRBJ2-3
D gene: .
V gene: TRBV28
clone size: .

CDR3 DNA: TGCGCCAGCAGCCAAGATATCTCAGACTCTGGAAACACCATATATTTT
CDR3 protein: CASSQDISDSGNTIYF
J gene: TRBJ1-3
D gene: .
V gene: TRBV4-3
clone size: few

CDR3 DNA: TGCAGTGCTAGTTCCCCGGTTAGCAATCAGCCCCAGCATTTT
CDR3 protein: CSASSPVSNQPQHF
J gene: TRBJ1-5
D gene: .
V gene: TRBV20-1
clone size: few

CDR3 DNA: TGTGCCAGCAGTTTATCGGGCGTAGCCAAAAACATTCAGTACTTC
CDR3 protein: CASSLSGVAKNIQYF
J gene: TRBJ2-4
D gene: .
V gene: TRBV27
clone size: few

CDR3 DNA: TGTGCCAGCAGAGACCGCCTGGAAGCTTTCTTT
CDR3 protein: CASRDRLEAFF
J gene: TRBJ1-1
D gene: .
V gene: TRBV7-2
clone size: .

CDR3 DNA: TGTGCCAGCAGTTATGACGAAACTGAGTCTCTCAACTTT
CDR3 protein: CASSYDETESLNF
J gene: TRBJ1-1
D gene: .
V gene: TRBV11-3
clone size: few

CDR3 DNA: TGTGCCAGCAGCGTAGTTGAGGGAGGGCCAGGGAATGAGCAGTTCTTC
CDR3 protein: CASSVVEGGPGNEQFF
J gene: TRBJ2-1
D gene: TRBD2
V gene: TRBV9
clone size: many

CDR3 DNA: TGTGCCAGCAGTCCGGACAGGGGGATTGACACTGAAGCTTTCTTT
CDR3 protein: CASSPDRGIDTEAFF
J gene: TRBJ1-1
D gene: TRBD1
V gene: TRBV7-9
clone size: .